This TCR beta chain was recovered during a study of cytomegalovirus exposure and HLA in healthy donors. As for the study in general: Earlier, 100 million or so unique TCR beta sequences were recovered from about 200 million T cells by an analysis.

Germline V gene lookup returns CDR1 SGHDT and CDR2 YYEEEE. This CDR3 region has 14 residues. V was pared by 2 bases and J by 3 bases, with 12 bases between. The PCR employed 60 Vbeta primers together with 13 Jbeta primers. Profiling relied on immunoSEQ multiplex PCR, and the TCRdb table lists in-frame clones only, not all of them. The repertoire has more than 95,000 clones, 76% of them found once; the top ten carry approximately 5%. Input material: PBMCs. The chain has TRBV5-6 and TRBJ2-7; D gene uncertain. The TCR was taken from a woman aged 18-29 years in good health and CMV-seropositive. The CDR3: CASSFLAPIYEQYF. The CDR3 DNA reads TGTGCCAGCAGCTTTCTGGCTCCCATCTACGAGCAGTACTTC.